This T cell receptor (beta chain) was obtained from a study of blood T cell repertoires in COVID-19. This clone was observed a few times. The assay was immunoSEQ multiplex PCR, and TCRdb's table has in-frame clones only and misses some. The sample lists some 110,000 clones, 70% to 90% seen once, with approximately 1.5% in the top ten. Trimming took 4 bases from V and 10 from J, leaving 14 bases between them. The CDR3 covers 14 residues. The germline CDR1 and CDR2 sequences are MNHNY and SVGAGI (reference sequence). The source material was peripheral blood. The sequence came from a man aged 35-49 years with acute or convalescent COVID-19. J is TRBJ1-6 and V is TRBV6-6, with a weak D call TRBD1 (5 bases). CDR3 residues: CASSFGGNGSPLHF. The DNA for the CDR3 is TGTGCCAGCAGTTTCGGGGGGAATGGCTCACCCCTCCACTTT.